These 22 T cell receptor beta chains were sequenced from one sample in a study of technical replicates of blood from several donors. Some clones are missing from TCRdb's copy, which holds only in-frame ones; the method was immunoSEQ multiplex PCR. The profile covers 60,000 to 90,000 clones, with around 97% appearing a single time and roughly 0.3% taken by the ten largest. The sample taken for sequencing was T cells isolated from PBMCs. These receptor sequences come from a human donor in good health.

The sample holds one count of this clone. This chain connects TRBV7-9 to TRBJ2-2; a weak D match, TRBD2 (6 bases). Germline CDR1 and CDR2: SEHNR and FQNEAQ (reference sequence). V lost 7 bases and J 5 bases, leaving 17 bases between the germline ends. This CDR3 spans 15 amino acids. CDR3 region: CASTDGRSVTGELFF. The CDR3 coding sequence is TGTGCCAGCACCGATGGGAGGTCGGTAACCGGGGAGCTGTTTTTT.

This chain connects TRBV11-2 to TRBJ2-1; no clear D. V lost 5 bases, J lost 6 bases, and 17 bases lay in between. Germline V gene data show CDR1 as SGHAT and CDR2 as FQNNGV. The CDR3 is made up of 15 amino acids. The CDR3: CASSPPYGSRNEQFF. In nucleotides, the CDR3 is TGTGCCAGCAGCCCTCCCTACGGTAGCCGCAATGAGCAGTTCTTC.

This clone has a single count. The gene calls are TRBV6-1 and TRBJ2-7, with a tentative D call TRBD2 (5 bases). CDR1 is MNHNS and CDR2 is SASEGT in the germline V gene. The germline V and J ends were trimmed by 8 bases and 6 bases, with 14 bases remaining between them. The CDR3 contains 12 residues. CDR3 nucleotide sequence: TGTGCCAGCGGGAGTGTCCGCTCCGAGCAGTACTTC. Translation: CASGSVRSEQYF.

V and J are TRBV11-1 and TRBJ2-1, with 8 nucleotides matching TRBD2. The J segment lost 8 bases and the V segment lost 2 bases, leaving 5 bases of the junction unmatched. Germline V gene sequence: CDR1 SGHAT, CDR2 FQDESV (reference sequence). The CDR3 runs to 14 residues. CDR3: CASSLKREIDEQFF. DNA for the CDR3: TGTGCCAGCAGCTTAAAGCGGGAGATAGATGAGCAGTTCTTC.

The chain uses TRBV5-1 and TRBJ2-1; TRBD2 matches at 8 bases. V shed 0 bases and J 4 bases; nucleotides not matched to a gene: 6. CDR3 length equals 16 residues. Germline V gives CDR1 SGHRS, CDR2 YFSETQ. As DNA, the CDR3 is TGCGCCAGCAGCTTGGGGGGAGCGGGAGAGTACAATGAGCAGTTCTTC. Translation: CASSLGGAGEYNEQFF.

The rearrangement uses TRBV5-6 and TRBJ2-7; 8 bases fit TRBD2. The J segment lost 3 bases and the V segment lost 6 bases, leaving 8 bases of the junction unmatched. From germline, CDR1 is SGHDT and CDR2 YYEEEE. This CDR3 has 14 amino acids. CDR3 region: CASIYGGGHYEQYF. DNA for the CDR3: TGTGCCAGCATCTACGGGGGGGGCCACTACGAGCAGTACTTC.

This chain uses TRBV13 with TRBJ2-1; D is unresolved. Between the trimmed V and J ends, which lost 8 bases and 2 bases, there was a span of 10 bases. The CDR3 is made up of 13 amino acids. Looked up from germline, CDR1 is PRHDT and CDR2 is FYEKMQ (reference sequence). CDR3: CASLGTTYNEQFF. Written as DNA, the CDR3 is TGTGCCAGCTTGGGCACAACCTACAATGAGCAGTTCTTC.

This chain connects TRBV7-9 to TRBJ1-2, with D possibly being TRBD1 (6 bases). The CDR3 totals 13 residues. Trimming removed 6 bases from V and 6 bases from J, with 14 bases in between. The germline V gene encodes CDR1 SEHNR and CDR2 FQNEAQ (reference sequence). This CDR3 is CASRVAQGDGYTF. In DNA form, the CDR3 reads TGTGCCAGCAGAGTAGCACAGGGTGATGGCTACACCTTC.

The chain joins TRBV29-1 to TRBJ2-5; possibly TRBD1 for D (6 bases). This CDR3 comprises 16 residues. Germline loops: CDR1 SQVTM, CDR2 ANQGSEA. Trimming cost V 7 bases and J 2 bases, with 23 bases left between them. CDR3 loop: CSAAQTGRTDQETQYF. The CDR3 DNA reads TGCAGCGCCGCACAGACCGGACGGACAGATCAAGAGACCCAGTACTTC.

V gene TRBV6-1 combines with J gene TRBJ2-2, with TRBD1 matching 7 bases. The germline V gene has CDR1 MNHNS and CDR2 SASEGT. This CDR3 is 13 amino acids long. J lost 6 bases, V lost 2 bases, and 0 bases had no gene match. The CDR3 loop is CASSEQGAGELFF. The CDR3 bases are TGTGCCAGCAGTGAACAGGGGGCCGGGGAGCTGTTTTTT.

The chain is built from TRBV4-1 and TRBJ1-2; 8 nucleotides match TRBD1. CDR1 and CDR2 (germline): MGHRA, YSYEKL. The ends lost 4 bases at V and 7 bases at J; junction bases unmatched: 8. The CDR3 runs 14 residues. CDR3 region: CASSLQGAKGGYTF. CDR3 coding DNA: TGCGCCAGCAGCCTGCAGGGGGCTAAGGGTGGCTACACCTTC.

This chain links TRBV30 with TRBJ1-2, with D hard to call. Trimming removed 3 bases from V and 2 bases from J, with 10 bases in between. The germline gives CDR1 GTSNPN, CDR2 SVGIG (reference sequence). There are 13 residues in the CDR3. CDR3 coding DNA: TGTGCCTGGAGACGTGCGTTCAACTATGGCTACACCTTC. This translates into CAWRRAFNYGYTF.

This clone came up once. The rearrangement links TRBV7-3 to TRBJ2-2, with TRBD2 matching 11 bases. Germline V gives CDR1 SGHTA, CDR2 FQGTGA. V gave up 2 bases and J gave up 1 base; unmatched junction bases: 3. CDR3 size: 17 residues. DNA for the CDR3: TGTGCCAGCAGCTTACTAGCGGGAGGACTGAACACCGGGGAGCTGTTTTTT. Translated, it gives CASSLLAGGLNTGELFF.

J is TRBJ1-1 and V is TRBV5-1; a weak D match, TRBD1 (6 bases). The V gene lost 4 bases and the J gene lost 5 bases, with 18 bases spanning the gap. Germline CDR1 reads SGHRS; CDR2 reads YFSETQ. This CDR3 has 15 residues. CDR3 region: CASSEEGGQGTEAFF. CDR3 nucleotide sequence: TGCGCCAGCAGCGAGGAAGGGGGACAAGGTACTGAAGCTTTCTTT.

This clone has only one observation. This CDR3 is also generated by other DNA sequences in the sample. The chain is built from TRBV27 and TRBJ2-3; the D gene is possibly TRBD1 (5 bases). This CDR3 has 13 residues. Germline V CDR1 and CDR2: MNHEY, SMNVEV (reference sequence). Trimming took 2 bases from V and 6 from J, leaving 9 bases between them. The CDR3 bases are TGTGCCAGCAGTTTACTTGGGGCCGATACGCAGTATTTT. It specifies CASSLLGADTQYF.

This chain joins TRBV5-1 and TRBJ1-2, with D unresolved. This CDR3 is built from 12 residues. Trimming left V 4 bases short and J 8 bases short, with 12 bases between. Germline V lookup: CDR1 SGHRS, CDR2 YFSETQ. CDR3 in DNA: TGCGCCAGCAGCGACCAGGCTCAAGGCTACACCTTC. Amino acid sequence: CASSDQAQGYTF. Variable domain in full (rest from reference TRBV5-1 and TRBJ1-2): KAGVTQTPRYLIKTRGQQVTLSCSPISGHRSVSWYQQTPGQGLQFLFEYFSETQRNKGNFPGRFSGRQFSNSRSEMNVSTLELGDSALYLCASSDQAQGYTFGSGTRLTVV.

The chain combines TRBV12-5 with TRBJ1-2; D might be TRBD1 (6 bases). V was trimmed by 6 bases and J by 6 bases, leaving 17 bases between them. The CDR3 covers 14 residues. The V gene's germline CDR1 is LGHNT and CDR2 FRNRAP. CDR3: CASGRKIQGNGYTF. The CDR3, as DNA: TGTGCTAGTGGGCGAAAAATTCAGGGGAATGGCTACACCTTC.

The chain recombines TRBV30 with TRBJ2-7; 7 bases agree with TRBD1. The CDR3 has 14 amino acids. Germline V gene data show CDR1 as GTSNPN and CDR2 as SVGIG (reference sequence). V shed 5 bases and J 6 bases; nucleotides not matched to a gene: 13. The chain's CDR3 is CAWGGLQGPSEQYF. In DNA, the CDR3 is TGTGCCTGGGGAGGCCTACAGGGGCCCAGCGAGCAGTACTTC.

The chain links TRBV29-1 to TRBJ2-5; D call uncertain. Per the germline V gene, CDR1 is SQVTM and CDR2 is ANQGSEA. Deletions cut 0 bases from V and 1 base from J, with 9 bases between. The CDR3 spans 14 residues. The CDR3 DNA follows: TGCAGCGTTGAAGATATTGTACTCCAAGAGACCCAGTACTTC. It specifies CSVEDIVLQETQYF.

The chain has TRBV5-4 and TRBJ2-7, with D tentatively TRBD1 (5 bases). The V end lost 4 bases, the J end lost 6 bases, and 20 bases lay between the germline ends. The CDR3 contains 15 residues. Germline assignment: CDR1 SGHNT and CDR2 YYREEE (reference sequence). The CDR3 loop is CASSQTGVRIGEQYF. The DNA for the CDR3 is TGTGCCAGCAGCCAAACAGGAGTTCGTATAGGCGAGCAGTACTTC.

This chain uses TRBV13 with TRBJ2-5; no definite D call. CDR1 and CDR2 (germline): PRHDT, FYEKMQ (reference sequence). CDR3 size: 13 residues. Trimming stripped 4 bases from V and 1 base from J, with 7 bases between. CDR3 amino acids: CASSSPFQETQYF. As DNA, the CDR3 is TGTGCCAGCAGCTCCCCGTTCCAAGAGACCCAGTACTTC.

The chain combines TRBV11-3 with TRBJ2-5, with D possibly matching TRBD2 (7 bases). This CDR3 spans 15 amino acids. The ends were cut back, 3 bases at V and 2 bases at J, with 13 bases in the middle. Per germline, CDR1 SGHNT and CDR2 YENEEA. DNA of the CDR3: TGTGCCAGCAGCTTTTCCGGGGGGCTTCAAGAGACCCAGTACTTC. This translates into CASSFSGGLQETQYF.